What follows are 24 T cell receptor beta chains derived from one specimen sequenced in a study of cytomegalovirus exposure and HLA in healthy donors. Amplification used 60 Vbeta primers and 13 Jbeta primers. The repertoire was sequenced with immunoSEQ multiplex PCR; TCRdb's copy has only in-frame clones and lacks some. The data contain some 120,000 clones, 60% to 85% of them seen just once; the ten biggest clones take up under 3.5%. Sequencing was carried out using PBMCs. These receptors came from a female donor in good health and CMV-seronegative.

The chain recombines TRBV27 with TRBJ1-3; D not resolved. Germline V lookup: CDR1 MNHEY, CDR2 SMNVEV (reference sequence). This CDR3 has 10 residues. V lost 11 bases to trimming and J lost 4 bases, with 6 bases between them. CDR3 residues: CARPGNTIYF. The CDR3 DNA sequence: TGTGCCCGTCCCGGAAACACCATATATTTT.

The V and J genes are TRBV2 and TRBJ2-2, with 7 bases that match TRBD1. CDR1 and CDR2 (germline): SNHLY, FYNNEI. V lost 8 bases to trimming and J lost 1 base; unmatched junction nucleotides: 7. CDR3 length: 15 amino acids. The CDR3 nucleotides are TGTGCCAGCCACACTACAGGGGTGAACACCGGGGAGCTGTTTTTT. This codes for CASHTTGVNTGELFF.

The chain couples TRBV5-6 to TRBJ2-5; TRBD2 might be the D (6 bases). The germline V gene encodes CDR1 SGHDT and CDR2 YYEEEE. This CDR3 has 16 amino acids. V was pared by 4 bases and J by 1 base, with 17 bases between. The CDR3 DNA reads TGTGCCAGCAGCGAACTGGGTCGGGACTCCCAAGAGACCCAGTACTTC. This gives the protein CASSELGRDSQETQYF.

The chain carries TRBV5-4 and TRBJ1-2, with 8 bases lining up with TRBD1. CDR3 size: 15 residues. The ends lost 0 bases at V and 4 bases at J; junction bases unmatched: 5. The germline CDR1 and CDR2 sequences are SGHNT and YYREEE (reference sequence). The CDR3 sequence is CASSLEQGASYGYTF. DNA of the CDR3: TGTGCCAGCAGCTTGGAGCAGGGGGCGAGCTATGGCTACACCTTC.

This chain links TRBV7-9 with TRBJ2-1; 7 nucleotides line up with TRBD2. This CDR3 contains 12 residues. Germline values: CDR1 SEHNR, CDR2 FQNEAQ (reference sequence). J lost 8 bases, V lost 5 bases, and 3 bases had no gene match. The CDR3 loop reads CASSEGRDEQFF. CDR3 sequence (DNA): TGTGCCAGCAGCGAGGGGAGGGATGAGCAGTTCTTC.

The chain is built from TRBV6-1 and TRBJ2-7; possibly TRBD1 for D (6 bases). This CDR3 region has 14 residues. Germline CDR1 reads MNHNS; CDR2 reads SASEGT. Trimming removed 7 bases at V and 2 bases at J, with 15 bases between. This CDR3 is CASIGQGLPYEQYF. In nucleotides, the CDR3 is TGTGCCAGCATTGGGCAGGGGCTTCCCTACGAGCAGTACTTC.

In nucleotides, the CDR3 is TGTGCCAGCAGTTTGGGCCCCCTAAATTCACCCCTCCACTTT. Translating gives CASSLGPLNSPLHF. This chain links TRBV27 with TRBJ1-6; D unclear. V was cut by 3 bases and J by 7 bases, with 10 bases left in between. Germline V gene data show CDR1 as MNHEY and CDR2 as SMNVEV (reference sequence). The CDR3 is made up of 14 amino acids.

CDR3 residues: CASSLVSGVTETQYF. The CDR3 DNA follows: TGCGCCAGCAGCTTGGTTAGCGGGGTGACCGAGACCCAGTACTTC. The rearrangement links TRBV5-1 to TRBJ2-5; TRBD2 matches at 8 bases. Germline CDR1 and CDR2: SGHRS and YFSETQ. Trimming took 0 bases from V and 5 from J; bases not matched to a gene: 6. The CDR3 spans 15 residues.

The rearrangement links TRBV12-5 to TRBJ1-2; 7 bases are shared with TRBD1. With 7 bases clipped from V and 6 bases from J, the junction kept 17 bases outside the gene matches. The CDR3 is 16 amino acids. Germline CDR1 reads LGHNT; CDR2 reads FRNRAP. DNA for the CDR3: TGTGCTAGTGCCCTCTCTCCCGGGACAGACAAGAATGGCTACACCTTC. Translation: CASALSPGTDKNGYTF.

DNA for the CDR3: TGTGCCAGCAGCTCTAACCTCAGGGTGTTCGGTTCGGAGACCCAGTACTTC. This gives the protein CASSSNLRVFGSETQYF. The chain is built from TRBV11-2 and TRBJ2-5; the D gene is possibly TRBD1 (5 bases). V dropped 4 bases and J dropped 5 bases, with 23 bases sitting between them. Germline loops: CDR1 SGHAT, CDR2 FQNNGV. The CDR3 contains 17 residues. The variable domain in full, completed from reference TRBV11-2 and TRBJ2-5, reads EAGVAQSPRYKIIEKRQSVAFWCNPISGHATLYWYQQILGQGPKLLIQFQNNGVVDDSQLPKDRFSAERLKGVDSTLKIQPAKLEDSAVYLCASSSNLRVFGSETQYFGPGTRLLVL.

CDR3 nucleotide sequence: TGTGCCAGCAGCGTAGACCCGGGACAGGGTGTGGTGGGTGAAGCTTTCTTT. Translating gives CASSVDPGQGVVGEAFF. The chain joins TRBV9 to TRBJ1-1; 9 nucleotides agree with TRBD1. Germline CDR1 reads SGDLS; CDR2 reads YYNGEE. The CDR3 has 17 amino acids. Unmatched junction bases numbered 13, after V lost 0 bases and J lost 7 bases.

V usage is TRBV27 and J usage is TRBJ2-7, with D possibly matching TRBD2 (6 bases). Germline V gene lookup returns CDR1 MNHEY and CDR2 SMNVEV (reference sequence). The CDR3 length is 14 residues. CDR3 region: CVSAGTGRSYEQYF. The CDR3 DNA reads as TGTGTCAGTGCGGGGACGGGGAGGAGCTACGAGCAGTACTTC.

The chain employs TRBV7-8 and TRBJ2-1, with D unclear. The V gene's germline CDR1 is SGHVS and CDR2 FQNEAQ. Trimming removed 5 bases from V and 5 bases from J, with 4 bases in between. This CDR3 comprises 11 residues. CDR3 DNA sequence: TGTGCCAGCAGCACTAACAATGAGCAGTTCTTC. It yields the protein CASSTNNEQFF.

Comment on this clone: At one boundary the junction diverges from the germline segment, which might be a read error. The V call is TRBV7-9, the J call TRBJ2-7, with 7 bases fitting TRBD2. Germline CDR1 is SEHNR and CDR2 is FQNEAQ (reference sequence). This CDR3 contains 19 residues. CDR3 amino acids: CSSSTNAVIAGMQLGEQYF. CDR3 bases: TGTTCCAGCAGCACAAATGCGGTGATAGCGGGCATGCAGCTTGGCGAGCAGTACTTC.

V gene TRBV5-6 combines with J gene TRBJ1-2, with D possibly being TRBD1 (5 bases). The CDR3 sequence is 14 residues long. With 0 bases removed from V and 8 bases from J, the gap between germline ends came to 14 bases. The germline gives CDR1 SGHDT, CDR2 YYEEEE. The CDR3 region is CASSLGQRPEGYTF. Written as DNA, the CDR3 is TGTGCCAGCAGCTTGGGACAGAGACCGGAAGGCTACACCTTC.

In its sample, this clone was seen a few times. The chain links TRBV2 to TRBJ1-1; D is unclear. The CDR3 length is 15 residues. Germline V gives CDR1 SNHLY, CDR2 FYNNEI. V dropped 1 base and J dropped 1 base, with 10 bases sitting between them. The CDR3, as DNA: TGTGCCAGCAGTGAAGAGGCGGCTTCGAACACTGAAGCTTTCTTT. This encodes CASSEEAASNTEAFF.

The CDR3 loop is CASSLAPSGGANEQFF. CDR3 in DNA: TGTGCCAGCAGCTTGGCGCCTAGCGGGGGGGCCAATGAGCAGTTCTTC. The rearrangement joins TRBV5-6 to TRBJ2-1, with 12 positions matching TRBD2. V lost 0 bases and J lost 6; bases outside the gene matches: 4. This CDR3 has 16 residues. Per germline, CDR1 SGHDT and CDR2 YYEEEE.

CDR3 nucleotides: TGTGCCAGCAGTTTATCACAGGCCGGCGAGCAGTACTTC. It is translated as CASSLSQAGEQYF. J is TRBJ2-7 and V is TRBV27; perhaps TRBD1 as D (5 bases). Looked up from germline, CDR1 is MNHEY and CDR2 is SMNVEV (reference sequence). The CDR3 is 13 residues long. The V end lost 0 bases, the J end lost 6 bases, and 9 bases lay between the germline ends.

V gene TRBV5-1 combines with J gene TRBJ2-3, with 8 nucleotides matching TRBD2. Looked up from germline, CDR1 is SGHRS and CDR2 is YFSETQ. Germline trimming cut 2 bases from V and 4 bases from J; bases unmatched to any gene: 3. The length of the CDR3 is 14 residues. This chain's CDR3 is CASSLGGGPDTQYF. CDR3 bases: TGCGCCAGCAGCTTAGGCGGGGGGCCAGATACGCAGTATTTT.

DNA of the CDR3: TGTGCCAGCAGTTACTCCCGGACAGGGGCGAGTGGTGGCTACACCTTC. This translates into CASSYSRTGASGGYTF. The J gene is TRBJ1-2, the V gene TRBV6-5; 9 positions match TRBD1. This CDR3 is built from 16 residues. V dropped 0 bases and J dropped 7; count of bases not matched to a gene: 9. CDR1 MNHEY and CDR2 SVGAGI come from the germline V gene.

The chain joins TRBV4-3 to TRBJ1-1, with D possibly being TRBD1 (6 bases). The CDR3 length is 16 residues. Per the germline V gene, CDR1 is LGHNA and CDR2 is YSLEER. V was pared by 0 bases and J by 5 bases, with 16 bases between. CDR3: CASSQDGYREGTEAFF. The CDR3, as DNA: TGCGCCAGCAGCCAAGATGGGTACAGGGAGGGGACTGAAGCTTTCTTT.

This rearrangement joins TRBV6-6 to TRBJ2-5, with D maybe TRBD2 (5 bases). V was shortened by 7 bases and J by 5 bases, with 14 bases between the two germline ends. The V gene's germline CDR1 is MNHNY and CDR2 SVGAGI (reference sequence). The CDR3 sequence is 13 residues long. The CDR3, as DNA: TGTGCCAGCACCCCCGGAGGCGGGGAGACCCAGTACTTC. Its protein product is CASTPGGGETQYF.

J is TRBJ1-1 and V is TRBV6-8; perhaps TRBD1 as D (6 bases). V was trimmed by 8 bases and J by 4 bases, leaving 20 bases between them. CDR1 is MNHGY and CDR2 is SAAAGT in the germline V gene. The CDR3 has 15 amino acids. The CDR3 sequence: CASLPGRGGVTEAFF. In DNA form, the CDR3 reads TGTGCCAGCCTCCCGGGTAGGGGGGGGGTCACTGAAGCTTTCTTT.

The V and J genes are TRBV4-1 and TRBJ2-1; 11 positions agree with TRBD2. J was trimmed by 5 bases and V by 1 base; bases with no gene match: 22. CDR1 MGHRA and CDR2 YSYEKL come from the germline V gene. The CDR3 extends over 22 amino acids. CDR3 amino acids: CASSQVYPGGVAGGPSDNEQFF. CDR3 coding DNA: TGCGCCAGCAGCCAAGTGTACCCGGGTGGGGTAGCGGGGGGGCCGAGTGACAATGAGCAGTTCTTC.